The rows below give T cell receptor beta chains drawn from one sample of a study of monozygotic twins with inflammatory bowel disease. TCRdb reanalyzed the 5' RACE reads, giving one entry per CDR3 protein sequence and no DNA. This table lists around 100,000 distinct CDR3 sequences. The specimen sequenced was blood. These receptors were collected from a human donor with ulcerative colitis or Crohn's disease, or a healthy co-twin of an affected twin (not recorded which). The CDR3 runs from the conserved cysteine through the conserved F or W. Each record gives: V gene, J gene, CDR3 protein.

v_call: TRBV20-1; j_call: TRBJ2-4; cdr3_aa: CSARDRQVKNIQYF
v_call: TRBV20-1; j_call: TRBJ2-2; cdr3_aa: CRAGELGTGELFF
v_call: TRBV5-1; j_call: TRBJ2-3; cdr3_aa: CASSVRRSTDTQYF
v_call: TRBV11-2; j_call: TRBJ2-1; cdr3_aa: CASSSRGQTVPGSLNEQFF
v_call: TRBV7-2; j_call: TRBJ1-1; cdr3_aa: CASSLRTEAFF
v_call: TRBV6-5; j_call: TRBJ2-7; cdr3_aa: CASSYQGTYYEQYF
v_call: TRBV7-8; j_call: TRBJ2-7; cdr3_aa: CATNRGGGLKSSYEQYF
v_call: TRBV2; j_call: TRBJ2-1; cdr3_aa: CASRLGLAGGNEQFF
v_call: TRBV6-5; j_call: TRBJ1-1; cdr3_aa: CASSYSQGTEAFF
v_call: TRBV4-2; j_call: TRBJ2-2; cdr3_aa: CASSTQDREAGELFF
v_call: TRBV6-1; j_call: TRBJ2-4; cdr3_aa: CASKTSGGGKNIQYF
v_call: TRBV20-1; j_call: TRBJ2-4; cdr3_aa: CSVLAWELAKNIQYF
v_call: TRBV5-6; j_call: TRBJ1-2; cdr3_aa: CASSWGQISYGYTF
v_call: TRBV9; j_call: TRBJ2-5; cdr3_aa: CASSVALRDSQETQYF
v_call: TRBV11-2; j_call: TRBJ2-1; cdr3_aa: CASSLDVEKSSYNEQFF
v_call: TRBV7-9; j_call: TRBJ1-6; cdr3_aa: CASSSGTGNSPLHF
v_call: TRBV28; j_call: TRBJ2-2; cdr3_aa: CASSLFPAVQRSGELFF
v_call: TRBV3-1; j_call: TRBJ1-5; cdr3_aa: CASSDRGGRQPQHF
v_call: TRBV20-1; j_call: TRBJ2-5; cdr3_aa: CSAGQGTSAETQYF
v_call: TRBV5-1; j_call: TRBJ1-3; cdr3_aa: CASSHNSAVYF
v_call: TRBV20-1; j_call: TRBJ1-5; cdr3_aa: CSAIPGPGGQPQHF
v_call: TRBV28; j_call: TRBJ1-6; cdr3_aa: CASFSLTGGRAFSPLHF
v_call: TRBV28; j_call: TRBJ2-5; cdr3_aa: CASSSKTSGKETQYF